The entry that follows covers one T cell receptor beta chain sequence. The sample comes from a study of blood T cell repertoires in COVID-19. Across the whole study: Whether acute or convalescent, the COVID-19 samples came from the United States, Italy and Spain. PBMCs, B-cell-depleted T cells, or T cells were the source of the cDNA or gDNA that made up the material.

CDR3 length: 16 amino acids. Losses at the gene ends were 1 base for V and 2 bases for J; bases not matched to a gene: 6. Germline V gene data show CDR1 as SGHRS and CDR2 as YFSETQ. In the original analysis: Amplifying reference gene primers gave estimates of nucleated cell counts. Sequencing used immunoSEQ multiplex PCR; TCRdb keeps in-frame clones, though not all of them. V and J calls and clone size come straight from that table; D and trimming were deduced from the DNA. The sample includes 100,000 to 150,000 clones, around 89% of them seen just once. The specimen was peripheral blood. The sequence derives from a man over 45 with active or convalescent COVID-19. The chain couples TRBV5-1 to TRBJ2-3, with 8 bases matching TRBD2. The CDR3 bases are TGCGCCAGCAGCTTGAGAGGGACTAGTGACACAGATACGCAGTATTTT. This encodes CASSLRGTSDTDTQYF.